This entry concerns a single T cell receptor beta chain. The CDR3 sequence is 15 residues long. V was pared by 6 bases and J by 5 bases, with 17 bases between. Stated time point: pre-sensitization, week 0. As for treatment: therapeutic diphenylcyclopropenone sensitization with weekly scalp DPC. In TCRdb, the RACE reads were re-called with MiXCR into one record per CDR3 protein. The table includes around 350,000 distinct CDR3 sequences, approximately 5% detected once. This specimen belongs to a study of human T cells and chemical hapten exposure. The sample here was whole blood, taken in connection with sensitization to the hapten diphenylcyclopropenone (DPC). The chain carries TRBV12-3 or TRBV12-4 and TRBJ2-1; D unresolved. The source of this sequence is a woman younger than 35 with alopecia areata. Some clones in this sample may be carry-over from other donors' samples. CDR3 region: CASSSRASTHNEQFF. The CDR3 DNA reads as TGTGCCAGCAGCAGCCGAGCCTCGACACACAATGAGCAGTTCTTC.